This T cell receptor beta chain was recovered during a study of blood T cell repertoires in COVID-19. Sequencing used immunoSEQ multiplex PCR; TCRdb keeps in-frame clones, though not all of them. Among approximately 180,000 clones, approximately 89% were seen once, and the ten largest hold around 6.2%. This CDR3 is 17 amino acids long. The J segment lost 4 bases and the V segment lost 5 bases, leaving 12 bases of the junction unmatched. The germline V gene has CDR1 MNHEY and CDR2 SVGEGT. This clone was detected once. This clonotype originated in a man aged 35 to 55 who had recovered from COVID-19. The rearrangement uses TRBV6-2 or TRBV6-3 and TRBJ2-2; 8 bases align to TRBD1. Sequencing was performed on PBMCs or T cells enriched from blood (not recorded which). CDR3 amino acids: CASSPPRQGTGTGELFF. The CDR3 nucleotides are TGTGCCAGCAGTCCCCCGAGACAGGGGACGGGCACCGGGGAGCTGTTTTTT.